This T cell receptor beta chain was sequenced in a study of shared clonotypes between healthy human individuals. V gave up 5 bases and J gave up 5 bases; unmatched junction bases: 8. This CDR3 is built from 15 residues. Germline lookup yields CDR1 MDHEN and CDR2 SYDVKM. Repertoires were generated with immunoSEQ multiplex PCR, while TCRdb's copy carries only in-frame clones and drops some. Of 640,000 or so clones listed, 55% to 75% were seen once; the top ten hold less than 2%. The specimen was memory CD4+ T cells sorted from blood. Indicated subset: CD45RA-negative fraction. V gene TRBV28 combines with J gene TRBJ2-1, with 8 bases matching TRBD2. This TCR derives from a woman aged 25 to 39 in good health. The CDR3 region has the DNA TGTGCCAGCAGTCTGGGGACTAGTTGGGACAATGAGCAGTTCTTC. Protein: CASSLGTSWDNEQFF. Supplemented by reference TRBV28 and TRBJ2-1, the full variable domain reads DVKVTQSSRYLVKRTGEKVFLECVQDMDHENMFWYRQDPGLGLRLIYFSYDVKMKEKGDIPEGYSVSREKKERFSLILESASTNQTSMYLCASSLGTSWDNEQFFGPGTRLTVL.